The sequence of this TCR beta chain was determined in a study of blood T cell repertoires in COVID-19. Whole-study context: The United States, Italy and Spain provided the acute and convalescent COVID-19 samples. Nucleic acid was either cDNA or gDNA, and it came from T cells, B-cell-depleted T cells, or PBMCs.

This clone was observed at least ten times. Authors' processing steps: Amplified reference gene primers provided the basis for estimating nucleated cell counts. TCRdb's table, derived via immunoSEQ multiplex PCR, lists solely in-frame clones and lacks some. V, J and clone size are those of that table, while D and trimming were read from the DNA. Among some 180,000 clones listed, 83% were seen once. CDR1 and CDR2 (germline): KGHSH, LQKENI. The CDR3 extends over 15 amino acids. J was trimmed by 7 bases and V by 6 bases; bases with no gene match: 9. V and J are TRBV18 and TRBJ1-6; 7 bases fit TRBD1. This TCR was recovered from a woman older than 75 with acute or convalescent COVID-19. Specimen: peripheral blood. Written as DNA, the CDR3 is TGTGCCAGCTCGGCGACCGGGACAGTCAATTCACCCCTCCACTTT. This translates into CASSATGTVNSPLHF.